Each of the 29 T cell receptor beta chains below was sequenced from the same sample in a study of yellow fever vaccine responses in identical twins. MiXCR was run by TCRdb on the RT-PCR reads, yielding one entry per CDR3 protein. Among fewer than 7,000 distinct CDR3 sequences listed, 65% to 80% were seen once. This sample comprised T cells from blood (PBMCs), unsorted or a sorted subset (not recorded which), obtained before or after yellow fever vaccination (not recorded which). The receptors originated from a woman under 30 who received the yellow fever vaccine.

The J gene is TRBJ2-1, the V gene TRBV7-2; 9 bases agree with TRBD2. Trimming at V came to 2 bases and at J to 7 bases, leaving 6 bases not matched to a gene. The germline V gene has CDR1 SGHTA and CDR2 FQGNSA. The CDR3 has 15 residues. The CDR3 loop is CASSLLAGNHNEQFF. As DNA, the CDR3 is TGTGCCAGCAGCTTACTAGCGGGGAACCATAATGAGCAGTTCTTC.

The chain has TRBV6-2 or TRBV6-3 and TRBJ1-6; 7 bases map to TRBD1. CDR3 length equals 17 residues. Trimming cost V 5 bases and J 6 bases; bases outside gene matches: 13. Germline CDR1 is MNHEY and CDR2 is SVGEGT. CDR3 amino acids: CASSHHGRGPSNSPLHF. The CDR3 DNA follows: TGTGCCAGCAGTCACCATGGGAGGGGGCCTAGTAATTCACCCCTCCACTTT.

This chain joins TRBV12-3 or TRBV12-4 and TRBJ1-1; D might be TRBD1 (6 bases). The CDR3 has 14 amino acids. Trimming cost V 6 bases and J 1 base, with 12 bases left between them. CDR3 region: CASRPNRANTEAFF. For the CDR3, the DNA is TGTGCCAGCAGGCCTAACAGGGCGAACACTGAAGCTTTCTTT.

The chain joins TRBV18 to TRBJ1-2; D gene unclear. V lost 4 bases to trimming and J lost 2 bases, with 11 bases between them. The CDR3 runs 14 residues. Germline V gives CDR1 KGHSH, CDR2 LQKENI. Here the CDR3 reads CASSQDAGNYGYTF. The CDR3 bases are TGTGCCAGCTCACAGGACGCGGGGAACTATGGCTACACCTTC.

The gene calls are TRBV6-5 and TRBJ1-1; tentatively, D is TRBD1 (5 bases). Between the trimmed V and J ends, which lost 0 bases and 0 bases, there was a span of 11 bases. Germline V CDR1 and CDR2: MNHEY, SVGAGI. The CDR3 runs to 16 residues. The CDR3 coding sequence is TGTGCCAGCAGTTACTCGGGGGTGCTCCTGAACACTGAAGCTTTCTTT. Translation gives CASSYSGVLLNTEAFF.

V gene TRBV10-1 combines with J gene TRBJ2-1, with a possible D match to TRBD2 (6 bases). The V and J ends lost 2 bases and 9 bases respectively, with 14 bases between them. Germline V gene data show CDR1 as WNHNN and CDR2 as SYGVQD (reference sequence). The CDR3 has 14 amino acids. The CDR3 DNA reads as TGCGCCAGCAGTGAGGACTGGGTGGGAGGTGAGCAGTTCTTC. Its protein is CASSEDWVGGEQFF.

CDR3 region: CASSPHKGKVRDGQFF. As DNA, the CDR3 is TGTGCCAGCAGCCCGCATAAGGGGAAGGTGAGGGATGGACAGTTCTTC. This chain links TRBV6-4 with TRBJ2-1; D tentatively fits TRBD1 or TRBD2 (5 bases each). The CDR3 totals 16 residues. V shed 6 bases and J shed 13 bases, with 28 bases lying between them. Germline assignment: CDR1 MRHNA and CDR2 SNTAGT.

The table lists this clonotype with a few counts. The genes are TRBV20-1 and TRBJ1-6; no definite D call. V was trimmed by 3 bases and J by 7 bases, leaving 13 bases between them. From germline, CDR1 is DFQATT and CDR2 SNEGSKA (reference sequence). There are 14 residues in the CDR3. The CDR3 here is CSASSPSGNSPLHF. The CDR3 DNA is TGCAGTGCTAGTAGTCCTTCGGGGAATTCACCCCTCCACTTT.

This clonotype was detected a few times. The chain couples TRBV9 to TRBJ2-1; weak D call: TRBD2 (5 bases). The CDR3 length is 16 residues. Germline CDR1 is SGDLS and CDR2 is YYNGEE. Trimming left V 0 bases short and J 3 bases short, with 13 bases between. The CDR3 sequence is CASSVEERSLYNEQFF. CDR3 bases: TGTGCCAGCAGCGTAGAGGAGCGGAGCCTCTACAATGAGCAGTTCTTC. Complete variable domain (other parts from reference TRBV9 and TRBJ2-1): DSGVTQTPKHLITATGQRVTLRCSPRSGDLSVYWYQQSLDQGLQFLIQYYNGEERAKGNILERFSAQQFPDLHSELNLSSLELGDSALYFCASSVEERSLYNEQFFGPGTRLTVL.

This rearrangement joins TRBV11-3 to TRBJ1-2; D is uncertain. The CDR3 is 12 residues long. Trimming pared 2 bases from V and 8 bases from J, leaving 9 bases between. Germline assignment: CDR1 SGHNT and CDR2 YENEEA. CDR3 region: CASSLLGEGYTF. The CDR3 DNA is TGTGCCAGCAGCTTATTGGGTGAAGGCTACACCTTC.

V usage is TRBV7-2 and J usage is TRBJ2-1; TRBD2 matches at 8 bases. CDR1 SGHTA and CDR2 FQGNSA come from the germline V gene. This CDR3 is 15 amino acids long. V lost 6 bases and J lost 2; bases outside the gene matches: 6. CDR3 in DNA: TGTGCCAGCAGTCTTCTAGCGGGCACCTACAATGAGCAGTTCTTC. Translating gives CASSLLAGTYNEQFF.

This chain joins TRBV11-3 and TRBJ2-3; TRBD2 aligns across 8 bases. CDR3 size: 15 residues. V trimming: 1 base; J trimming: 3 bases; junction bases outside the gene matches: 3. Looked up from germline, CDR1 is SGHNT and CDR2 is YENEEA. This CDR3 is CASSLGTSRTDTQYF. CDR3 nucleotides: TGTGCCAGCAGCTTAGGGACTAGCCGGACAGATACGCAGTATTTT.

V is TRBV23-1 and J is TRBJ2-5, with 13 bases that match TRBD2. TRBV23-1 has ORF status, its function being uncertain. The V segment lost 4 bases and the J segment 1 base; nucleotides outside the gene matches: 9. The CDR3 is made up of 18 amino acids. CDR3 loop: CASSRPGLAGAIQETQYF. The CDR3 DNA reads TGCGCCAGCAGTCGTCCCGGACTAGCGGGGGCCATCCAAGAGACCCAGTACTTC.

The chain couples TRBV11-1 to TRBJ2-1; TRBD2 matches at 8 bases. After removal of 3 bases from V and 5 bases from J, the junction contained 6 bases not matched to a gene. The germline CDR1 and CDR2 sequences are SGHAT and FQDESV (reference sequence). The CDR3 runs to 15 residues. As DNA, the CDR3 is TGTGCCAGCAGCTTCAAGCGGGAGAACGACAATGAGCAGTTCTTC. Amino acid sequence: CASSFKRENDNEQFF.

V is TRBV25-1 and J is TRBJ1-1, with D perhaps TRBD1 (5 bases). In germline, CDR1 is MGHDK, CDR2 SYGVNS. The CDR3 contains 11 residues. V was shortened by 6 bases and J by 8 bases, with 10 bases between the two germline ends. Written as DNA, the CDR3 is TGTGCCAGCAGCCAGTACAGGGAAGCTTTCTTT. This encodes CASSQYREAFF.

The chain carries TRBV12-5 and TRBJ2-3; 9 bases agree with TRBD2. The V segment lost 1 base and the J segment 0 bases; nucleotides outside the gene matches: 5. From germline, CDR1 is LGHNT and CDR2 FRNRAP. The length of the CDR3 is 17 residues. The CDR3 DNA sequence: TGTGCTAGTGGTTTGGGGACTAGCGTTCCTAGCACAGATACGCAGTATTTT. Translated, it gives CASGLGTSVPSTDTQYF. Drawing the rest from reference TRBV12-5 and TRBJ2-3, the complete variable domain is DARVTQTPRHKVTEMGQEVTMRCQPILGHNTVFWYRQTMMQGLELLAYFRNRAPLDDSGMPKDRFSAEMPDATLATLKIQPSEPRDSAVYFCASGLGTSVPSTDTQYFGPGTRLTVL.

The chain combines TRBV6-1 with TRBJ1-2; 9 nucleotides align to TRBD1. The germline V gene has CDR1 MNHNS and CDR2 SASEGT. There are 15 residues in the CDR3. Trimming at V came to 6 bases and at J to 4 bases, leaving 9 bases not matched to a gene. DNA of the CDR3: TGTGCCAGCAGAAGGACAGGGGATCTTAGCTATGGCTACACCTTC. Translated, it gives CASRRTGDLSYGYTF.

The chain recombines TRBV6-1 with TRBJ2-1; 8 bases are shared with TRBD2. The CDR3 totals 13 residues. The V segment lost 3 bases and the J segment 7 bases; nucleotides outside the gene matches: 2. In germline, CDR1 is MNHNS, CDR2 SASEGT. In nucleotides, the CDR3 is TGTGCCAGCAGTGAGCGGGAGGCGAATGAGCAGTTCTTC. Translating it yields CASSEREANEQFF.

V and J are TRBV18 and TRBJ2-5, with D possibly matching TRBD1 (6 bases). The CDR3 spans 13 residues. The germline gives CDR1 KGHSH, CDR2 LQKENI. Trimming cost V 6 bases and J 2 bases, with 10 bases left between them. CDR3 amino acids: CASSRTEQETQYF. As DNA, the CDR3 is TGTGCCAGCTCTCGGACAGAACAAGAGACCCAGTACTTC. Full variable domain (rest looked up from reference TRBV18 and TRBJ2-5): NAGVMQNPRHLVRRRGQEARLRCSPMKGHSHVYWYRQLPEEGLKFMVYLQKENIIDESGMPKERFSAEFPKEGPSILRIQQVVRGDSAAYFCASSRTEQETQYFGPGTRLLVL.

This chain links TRBV28 with TRBJ2-5; TRBD2 might be the D (5 bases). This CDR3 spans 15 amino acids. The V end lost 2 bases, the J end lost 2 bases, and 12 bases lay between the germline ends. Germline-derived CDR1 and CDR2 are MDHEN and SYDVKM. The CDR3 loop is CASSLTGSEQETQYF. The CDR3 nucleotides read TGTGCCAGCAGTTTAACGGGATCGGAGCAAGAGACCCAGTACTTC. The full variable domain, its missing parts supplied by reference TRBV28 and TRBJ2-5, is DVKVTQSSRYLVKRTGEKVFLECVQDMDHENMFWYRQDPGLGLRLIYFSYDVKMKEKGDIPEGYSVSREKKERFSLILESASTNQTSMYLCASSLTGSEQETQYFGPGTRLLVL.

The chain recombines TRBV5-1 with TRBJ2-5; D is uncertain. V was clipped by 3 bases and J by 0 bases, with 0 bases between them. This CDR3 has 11 amino acids. CDR1 and CDR2 (germline): SGHRS, YFSETQ. Here the CDR3 DNA reads TGCGCCAGCAGCTACCAAGAGACCCAGTACTTC. Encoded protein: CASSYQETQYF.

The chain recombines TRBV13 with TRBJ1-5; 7 bases map to TRBD1. The CDR3 covers 15 residues. Unmatched junction bases numbered 6, after V lost 5 bases and J lost 2 bases. The germline V gene encodes CDR1 PRHDT and CDR2 FYEKMQ (reference sequence). CDR3 protein: CASSNDRVGNQPQHF. The CDR3 nucleotides read TGTGCCAGCAGCAACGACAGGGTCGGCAATCAGCCCCAGCATTTT.

As for this clonotype: The junction departs from the called germline gene at one end, perhaps through a read error. The chain is built from TRBV2 and TRBJ1-4; 8 nucleotides align to TRBD1. Per germline, CDR1 SNHLY and CDR2 FYNNEI. CDR3 length: 10 residues. The CDR3 nucleotides are TGTGCCAGCAGCGCGGGACAGGCCCTTTTT. This encodes CASSAGQALF.

J is TRBJ2-7 and V is TRBV2; D perhaps matches TRBD1 (5 bases). The germline V gene has CDR1 SNHLY and CDR2 FYNNEI. This CDR3 contains 14 residues. V was clipped by 1 base and J by 5 bases, with 12 bases between them. The CDR3 sequence is CASSEVAGWNEQYV. CDR3 DNA: TGTGCCAGCAGTGAAGTGGCAGGGTGGAACGAGCAGTACGTC.

This clonotype was recorded only once. This chain connects TRBV4-2 to TRBJ2-7; D perhaps matches TRBD2 (5 bases). The germline V gene encodes CDR1 LGHNA and CDR2 YNFKEQ. The CDR3 covers 12 residues. Between the trimmed V and J ends, which lost 4 bases and 3 bases, there was a span of 7 bases. The CDR3 DNA sequence: TGTGCCAGCAGCCCGGGATTCTACGAGCAGTACGTC. Translating it yields CASSPGFYEQYV.

The V gene is TRBV11-3, the J gene TRBJ1-5; weak D call: TRBD1 (6 bases). CDR1 SGHNT and CDR2 YENEEA come from the germline V gene. The CDR3 spans 16 residues. Between the trimmed V and J ends, which lost 7 bases and 3 bases, there was a span of 19 bases. The CDR3, as DNA: TGTGCCAGCAAAATTGGGGCAGGGGAAAACAATCAGCCCCAGCATTTT. Its translation: CASKIGAGENNQPQHF.

V gene TRBV5-1 combines with J gene TRBJ2-5, with 7 bases fitting TRBD2. Germline CDR1 SGHRS, CDR2 YFSETQ. V trimming: 0 bases; J trimming: 1 base; junction bases outside the gene matches: 0. CDR3 length equals 14 residues. DNA of the CDR3: TGCGCCAGCAGCTTGGGGACTAGCCAAGAGACCCAGTACTTC. Protein sequence: CASSLGTSQETQYF.

This sequence joins TRBV11-1 and TRBJ2-1; no firm D call. Germline CDR1 is SGHAT and CDR2 is FQDESV (reference sequence). Trimming left V 5 bases short and J 2 bases short, with 13 bases between. This CDR3 contains 15 residues. DNA of the CDR3: TGTGCCAGCAGCAAAGGAGCCTCGGCCTACAATGAGCAGTTCTTC. Its protein product is CASSKGASAYNEQFF.

This sequence joins TRBV29-1 and TRBJ1-1; TRBD1 might be the D (5 bases). The CDR3 consists of 11 residues. Germline V gene lookup returns CDR1 SQVTM and CDR2 ANQGSEA. Trimming shortened V by 5 bases and J by 10 bases, and 14 bases separated the two germline ends. The CDR3 coding sequence is TGCAGCGTTCCGTCTCAGGGTCGAGCTTTCTTT. Amino acids: CSVPSQGRAFF. Supplemented by reference TRBV29-1 and TRBJ1-1, the full variable domain reads SAVISQKPSRDICQRGTSLTIQCQVDSQVTMMFWYRQQPGQSLTLIATANQGSEATYESGFVIDKFPISRPNLTFSTLTVSNMSPEDSSIYLCSVPSQGRAFFGQGTRLTVV.